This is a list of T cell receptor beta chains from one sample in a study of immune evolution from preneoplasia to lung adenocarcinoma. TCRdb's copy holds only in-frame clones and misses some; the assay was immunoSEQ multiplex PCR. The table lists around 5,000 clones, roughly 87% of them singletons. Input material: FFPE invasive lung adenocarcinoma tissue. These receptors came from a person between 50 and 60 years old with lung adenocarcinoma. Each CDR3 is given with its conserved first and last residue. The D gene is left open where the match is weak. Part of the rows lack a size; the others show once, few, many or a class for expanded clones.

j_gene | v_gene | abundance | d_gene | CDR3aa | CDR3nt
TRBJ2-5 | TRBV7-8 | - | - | CASSFASGTQYF | TGTGCCAGCAGCTTCGCTTCCGGGACCCAGTACTTC
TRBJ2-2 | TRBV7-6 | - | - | CASSPKASGAAGELFF | TGTGCCAGCAGCCCTAAAGCGTCCGGGGCCGCCGGGGAGCTGTTTTTT
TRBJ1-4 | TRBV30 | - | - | CAWSVRTTEKLFF | TGTGCCTGGAGTGTACGCACAACTGAAAAACTGTTTTTT
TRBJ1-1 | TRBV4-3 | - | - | CASSQDRRRVAFF | TGCGCCAGCAGCCAAGATCGGAGAAGGGTTGCTTTCTTT
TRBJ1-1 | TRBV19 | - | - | CASSEYTEAFF | TGTGCCAGTAGTGAATACACTGAAGCTTTCTTT
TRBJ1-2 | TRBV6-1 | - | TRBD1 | CASSKAGDSYGYTF | TGTGCCAGCAGTAAAGCTGGGGACAGCTATGGCTACACCTTC
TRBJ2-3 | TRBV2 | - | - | CASSERGRVSDTQYF | TGTGCCAGCAGTGAGAGGGGCAGGGTGTCAGATACGCAGTATTTT
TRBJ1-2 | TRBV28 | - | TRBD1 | CASLFPPGTGNYGYTF | TGTGCCAGCCTTTTTCCCCCCGGGACAGGGAACTATGGCTACACCTTC
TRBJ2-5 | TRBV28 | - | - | CASGRWGRRETQYF | TGTGCCAGCGGCCGTTGGGGGCGGAGGGAGACCCAGTACTTC
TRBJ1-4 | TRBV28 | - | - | CASSLQEGVGEKLFF | TGTGCCAGCAGTTTACAAGAGGGCGTGGGGGAAAAACTGTTTTTT
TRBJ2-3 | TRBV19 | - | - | CASSMSQGLWDTQYF | TGTGCCAGTAGTATGAGTCAGGGTCTTTGGGATACGCAGTATTTT
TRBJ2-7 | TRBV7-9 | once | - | CASSSDGESAYEQYF | TGTGCCAGCAGCTCGGACGGGGAATCCGCCTACGAGCAGTACTTC
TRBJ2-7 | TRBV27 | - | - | CASSQIPLNRVHEQYF | TGTGCCAGCAGTCAAATTCCCCTAAACAGGGTTCACGAGCAGTACTTC
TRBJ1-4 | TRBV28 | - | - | CASTEGFNEKLFF | TGTGCCAGCACTGAGGGGTTCAATGAAAAACTGTTTTTT
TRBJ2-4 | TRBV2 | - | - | CASTRGGVVRKGIQYF | TGTGCCAGCACGAGAGGGGGGGTCGTCCGAAAAGGCATTCAGTACTTC
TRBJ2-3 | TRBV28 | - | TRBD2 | CASISAGFTDTQYF | TGTGCCAGCATCTCAGCGGGATTCACAGATACGCAGTATTTT
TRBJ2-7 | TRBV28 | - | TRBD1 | CASRTGGRYEQYF | TGTGCCAGCCGAACAGGGGGAAGGTACGAGCAGTACTTC
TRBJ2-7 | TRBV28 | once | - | CASSLMSSYEQYF | TGTGCCAGCAGTTTGATGAGCTCCTACGAGCAGTACTTC
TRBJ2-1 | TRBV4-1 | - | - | CASSQPVRSLEQFF | TGCGCCAGCAGCCAGCCGGTCCGGTCTCTAGAGCAGTTCTTC
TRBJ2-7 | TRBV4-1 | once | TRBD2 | CASSSRASGTYEQYF | TGCGCCAGCAGCTCGAGGGCTAGCGGAACCTACGAGCAGTACTTC
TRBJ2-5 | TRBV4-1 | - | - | CASSYHLERKETQYF | TGCGCCAGCAGTTACCATTTAGAAAGAAAAGAGACCCAGTACTTC
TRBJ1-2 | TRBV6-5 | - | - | CASSYEYRSAYGYTF | TGTGCCAGCAGTTACGAATATAGGTCGGCCTATGGCTACACCTTC
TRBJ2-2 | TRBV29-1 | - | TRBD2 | CSVRLAGGLSGELFF | TGCAGCGTCCGACTAGCGGGAGGGCTAAGCGGGGAGCTGTTTTTT
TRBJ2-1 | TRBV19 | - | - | CASMGPGQYNEQFF | TGTGCCAGTATGGGCCCGGGACAATACAATGAGCAGTTCTTC
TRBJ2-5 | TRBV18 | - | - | CASSTVDTQYF | TGTGCCAGCTCAACTGTGGATACCCAGTACTTC
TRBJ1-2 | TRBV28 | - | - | CASSFVHWGYGYTF | TGTGCCAGCAGTTTCGTTCATTGGGGCTATGGCTACACCTTC
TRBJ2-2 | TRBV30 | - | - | CAWSRPPNTGELFF | TGTGCCTGGAGTAGACCTCCAAACACCGGGGAGCTGTTTTTT
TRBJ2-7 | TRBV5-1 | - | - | CASSLSGTGLDYEQYF | TGCGCCAGCAGCTTATCCGGGACTGGGCTCGACTACGAGCAGTACTTC
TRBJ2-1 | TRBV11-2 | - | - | CASSLVPLAVREFF | TGTGCCAGCAGCTTAGTACCCTTAGCGGTGAGGGAGTTCTTC
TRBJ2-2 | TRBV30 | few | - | CAWSSGYTGELFF | TGTGCCTGGAGTTCAGGGTACACCGGGGAGCTGTTTTTT
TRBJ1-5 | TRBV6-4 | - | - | CASSEQSGQPQHF | TGTGCCAGCAGTGAGCAGTCTGGTCAGCCCCAGCATTTT
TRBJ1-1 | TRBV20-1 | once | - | CSAIKGWEAFF | TGCAGTGCTATTAAGGGCTGGGAAGCTTTCTTT
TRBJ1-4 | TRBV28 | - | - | CASSPPGVKLFF | TGTGCCAGCAGTCCGCCGGGAGTGAAACTGTTTTTT
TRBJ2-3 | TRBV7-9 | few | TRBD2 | CASSSGLAGGPKFPYTQYF | TGTGCCAGCAGCTCGGGACTAGCGGGAGGGCCTAAATTTCCTTATACGCAGTATTTT
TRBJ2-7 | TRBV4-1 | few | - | CASSQAPIYEQYF | TGCGCCAGCAGCCAAGCGCCAATCTACGAGCAGTACTTC
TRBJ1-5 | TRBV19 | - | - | CASSGENQPQHF | TGTGCCAGTAGTGGGGAGAATCAGCCCCAGCATTTT
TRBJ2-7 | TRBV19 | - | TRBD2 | CASRPGLAPSYEQYF | TGTGCCAGTAGGCCGGGACTAGCACCAAGCTACGAGCAGTACTTC
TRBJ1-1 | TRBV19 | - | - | CASSIDPRRGNTEAFF | TGTGCCAGTAGTATAGACCCCCGCAGGGGGAACACTGAAGCTTTCTTT
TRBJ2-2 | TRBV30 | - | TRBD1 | CAASLGTGRITGELFF | TGTGCCGCAAGCTTAGGGACAGGGCGAATCACCGGGGAGCTGTTTTTT